This T cell receptor beta chain is drawn from a study of beta chain features in type 1 diabetes. Study-wide results and caveats: All four CD4+ subsets of Type 1 diabetes patients contained TCRB CDR3s that were moderately but significantly shorter.

Expressed TCRB transcripts were sequenced, since all the RNA that had been isolated was reverse transcribed. Some clones are missing from TCRdb's copy, which holds only in-frame ones; the method was immunoSEQ multiplex PCR. The top ten hold approximately 2.2% of the sample, which has 120,000 or so clones, about 16% seen once. With 3 bases removed from V and 0 bases from J, the gap between germline ends came to 9 bases. Germline V gene data show CDR1 as ENHRY and CDR2 as SYGVKD. This CDR3 has 15 residues. Concerning this clone itself: Its antigen is not identified.

The rearrangement joins TRBV10-3 to TRBJ2-1; no firm D call. Sequencing used central memory CD4+ T cells from blood. The sequence was collected from a man aged 30 to 39 with type 1 diabetes. The CDR3, as DNA: TGTGCCATCAGTGATATTGCCAGCTCCTACAATGAGCAGTTCTTC. Its translation: CAISDIASSYNEQFF.